This is a list of T cell receptor beta chains from one sample in a study of blood T cell repertoires in COVID-19. Generated by immunoSEQ multiplex PCR, the TCRdb table keeps only in-frame clones and is missing some. This sample has roughly 23,000 clones, with roughly 88% found just once. Sample: peripheral blood. The receptors shown here come from a man between 70 and 80 years old with acute or convalescent COVID-19. The CDR3 runs from the conserved cysteine through the conserved F or W. The D gene is left open where the match is weak. For some rows the clone size is stated as once, few or many, or as a class when expanded; others skip it.

length,size,D,J,V,CDR3,DNA
12,NA,NA,TRBJ1-2,TRBV18,CASSPGARGYTF,TGTGCCAGCTCACCAGGGGCTCGGGGCTACACCTTC
14,NA,TRBD1,TRBJ1-2,TRBV19,CASSITGTDYGYTF,TGTGCCAGTAGTATAACCGGGACAGATTATGGCTACACCTTC
18,NA,TRBD1,TRBJ2-2,TRBV4-1,CASSQGLARTGGTGELFF,TGCGCCAGCAGCCAAGGCCTAGCACGGACAGGGGGCACCGGGGAGCTGTTTTTT
14,NA,TRBD1,TRBJ1-1,TRBV5-6,CASSQGQGFTEAFF,TGTGCCAGCAGCCAGGGACAGGGGTTCACTGAAGCTTTCTTT
14,NA,TRBD1,TRBJ2-7,TRBV13,CASRRGQETYEQYF,TGTGCCAGCAGAAGGGGACAGGAAACCTACGAGCAGTACTTC
17,NA,TRBD2,TRBJ2-2,TRBV15,CATSSLPGLANTGELFF,TGTGCCACCAGCAGCCTCCCGGGACTAGCGAACACCGGGGAGCTGTTTTTT
15,NA,NA,TRBJ1-3,TRBV18,CASSPGTDSGNTIYF,TGTGCCAGCTCACCCGGTACTGACTCTGGAAACACCATATATTTT
15,NA,TRBD1,TRBJ1-1,TRBV7-6,CASSERQGLNTEAFF,TGTGCCAGCAGCGAGAGACAGGGATTGAACACTGAAGCTTTCTTT
15,NA,NA,TRBJ2-2,TRBV9,CASSVHIGGTGELFF,TGTGCCAGCAGCGTACATATAGGAGGCACCGGGGAGCTGTTTTTT
15,NA,NA,TRBJ2-1,TRBV6-4,CASSASHTTYNEQFF,TGTGCCAGCAGTGCTAGCCATACGACCTACAATGAGCAGTTCTTC
14,NA,TRBD1,TRBJ1-2,TRBV3-1/TRBV3-2,CASSQGQGANGYTF,TGTGCCAGCTCTCAGGGGCAGGGGGCGAATGGCTACACCTTC
13,NA,NA,TRBJ2-3,TRBV9,CASSVAGGDTQYF,TGTGCCAGCAGCGTAGCTGGCGGGGACACGCAGTATTTT
20,NA,TRBD2,TRBJ2-1,TRBV6-2/TRBV6-3,CASSYLGLAGGQKPYNEQFF,TGTGCCAGCAGTTACCTTGGACTAGCGGGGGGCCAAAAGCCCTACAATGAGCAGTTCTTC
15,NA,TRBD1,TRBJ1-2,TRBV5-1,CASSEIGGGTYGYTF,TGCGCCAGCAGCGAGATAGGGGGCGGAACTTATGGCTACACCTTC
14,NA,NA,TRBJ2-1,TRBV9,CASSVGTGRNEQFF,TGTGCCAGCAGCGTAGGTACGGGTAGGAATGAGCAGTTCTTC
16,NA,NA,TRBJ2-1,TRBV5-4,CASSLVSGGGYNEQFF,TGTGCCAGCAGCTTGGTTTCCGGGGGAGGCTACAATGAGCAGTTCTTC
11,NA,NA,TRBJ1-1,TRBV12-3/TRBV12-4,CASSLSTEAFF,TGTGCCAGCAGTTTGAGCACTGAAGCTTTCTTT
15,NA,TRBD1,TRBJ2-2,TRBV5-1,CASRLEQGATGELFF,TGCGCCAGCAGGCTGGAACAGGGGGCCACCGGGGAGCTGTTTTTT
13,NA,TRBD1,TRBJ1-3,TRBV29-1,CSVQSGGANTIYF,TGCAGCGTTCAATCAGGGGGCGCAAACACCATATATTTT
13,NA,NA,TRBJ1-6,TRBV18,CASSPIENSPLHF,TGTGCCAGCTCACCAATTGAGAATTCACCCCTCCACTTT
15,NA,NA,TRBJ2-7,TRBV19,CASSPKTGTIYEQYF,TGTGCCAGTAGTCCTAAGACAGGTACGATCTACGAGCAGTACTTC
16,NA,NA,TRBJ1-4,TRBV5-4,CASSLRSQGGNEKLFF,TGTGCCAGCAGCTTAAGGAGTCAAGGTGGTAATGAAAAACTGTTTTTT
14,NA,NA,TRBJ1-2,TRBV9,CASSADSLNYGYTF,TGTGCCAGCAGCGCGGACAGTTTGAACTATGGCTACACCTTC
17,NA,TRBD1,TRBJ2-1,TRBV9,CASSVYRGESTYNEQFF,TGTGCCAGCAGCGTTTACAGGGGAGAATCTACCTACAATGAGCAGTTCTTC
12,NA,NA,TRBJ2-7,TRBV12-3/TRBV12-4,CASTPSSYEQYF,TGTGCCAGCACCCCGAGCTCCTACGAGCAGTACTTC
15,NA,NA,TRBJ2-1,TRBV27,CASSLSGGGLAAWIF,TGTGCCAGCAGTTTATCAGGCGGAGGGCTGGCAGCATGGATCTTC
13,NA,NA,TRBJ1-1,TRBV19,CASRLGGPTEAFF,TGTGCCAGCCGCCTTGGGGGCCCCACTGAAGCTTTCTTT
13,NA,NA,TRBJ2-4,TRBV10-2,CASGLAPSNIQYF,TGCGCCAGCGGCCTAGCGCCCTCAAACATTCAGTACTTC
14,few,NA,TRBJ2-1,TRBV7-2,CASSLEIAPNEQFF,TGTGCCAGCAGCTTAGAAATAGCACCCAATGAGCAGTTCTTC
16,NA,NA,TRBJ2-3,TRBV5-4,CASSSTVVAATDTQYF,TGTGCCAGCAGCTCCACGGTTGTAGCGGCCACAGATACGCAGTATTTT